This entry concerns a single T cell receptor beta chain. Original processing methods: For nucleated cells, counts were estimated from reference gene primer amplification. Data came from immunoSEQ multiplex PCR; TCRdb stores just in-frame clones and leaves some out. The DNA was the basis for D and trimming; V, J and clone size are from that table. Among tens of thousands of clones listed, just under 85% were seen once. The entry originates in a study of blood T cell repertoires in COVID-19. Study at large: Whether acute or convalescent, the COVID-19 samples came from the United States, Italy and Spain. The cDNA or gDNA used as material had been derived from T cells, B-cell-depleted T cells, or PBMCs.

The length of the CDR3 is 13 residues. Germline V gene sequence: CDR1 SGHRS, CDR2 YFSETQ. With 4 bases clipped from V and 10 bases from J, the junction kept 7 bases outside the gene matches. Sequenced: peripheral blood. This clonotype was sampled from a man between 70 and 80 years old with acute or convalescent COVID-19. The genes are TRBV5-1 and TRBJ1-2, with 10 bases aligning to TRBD1. CDR3 in amino acids: CASSRDRGPDYTF. CDR3 in DNA: TGCGCCAGCAGCCGGGACAGGGGCCCCGACTACACCTTC.